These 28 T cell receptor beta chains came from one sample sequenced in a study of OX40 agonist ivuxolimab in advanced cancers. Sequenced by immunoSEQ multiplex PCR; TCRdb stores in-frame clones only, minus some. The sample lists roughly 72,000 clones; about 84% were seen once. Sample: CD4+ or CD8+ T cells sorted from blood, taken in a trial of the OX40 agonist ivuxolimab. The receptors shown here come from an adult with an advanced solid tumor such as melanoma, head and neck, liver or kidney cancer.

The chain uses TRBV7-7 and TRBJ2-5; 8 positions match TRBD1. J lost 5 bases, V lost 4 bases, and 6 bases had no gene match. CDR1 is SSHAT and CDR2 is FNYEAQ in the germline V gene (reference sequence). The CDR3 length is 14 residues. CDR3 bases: TGTGCCAGCAGCTCAGCAGGGGGCGAGGAGACCCAGTACTTC. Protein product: CASSSAGGEETQYF.

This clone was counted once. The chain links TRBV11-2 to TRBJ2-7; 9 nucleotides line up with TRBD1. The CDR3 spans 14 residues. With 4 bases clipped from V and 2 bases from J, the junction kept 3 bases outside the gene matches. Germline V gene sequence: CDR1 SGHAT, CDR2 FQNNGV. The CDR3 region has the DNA TGTGCCAGCAGCTCCAGGGACAGGGCCTACGAGCAGTACTTC. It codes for CASSSRDRAYEQYF.

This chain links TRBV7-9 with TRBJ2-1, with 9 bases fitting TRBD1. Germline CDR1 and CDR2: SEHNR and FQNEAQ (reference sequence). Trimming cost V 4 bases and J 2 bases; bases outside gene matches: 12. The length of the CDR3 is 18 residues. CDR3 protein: CASSSTKGTGLTYNEQFF. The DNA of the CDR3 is TGTGCCAGCAGCTCTACCAAAGGGACAGGGCTCACCTACAATGAGCAGTTCTTC.

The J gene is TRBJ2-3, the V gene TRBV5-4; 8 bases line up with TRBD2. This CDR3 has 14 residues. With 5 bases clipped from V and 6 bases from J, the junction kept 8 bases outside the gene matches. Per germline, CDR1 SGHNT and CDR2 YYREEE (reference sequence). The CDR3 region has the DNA TGTGCCAGCAGTGACCGGGGGGGCCAGGATACGCAGTATTTT. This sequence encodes CASSDRGGQDTQYF. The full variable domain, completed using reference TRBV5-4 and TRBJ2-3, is ETGVTQSPTHLIKTRGQQVTLRCSSQSGHNTVSWYQQALGQGPQFIFQYYREEENGRGNFPPRFSGLQFPNYSSELNVNALELDDSALYLCASSDRGGQDTQYFGPGTRLTVL.

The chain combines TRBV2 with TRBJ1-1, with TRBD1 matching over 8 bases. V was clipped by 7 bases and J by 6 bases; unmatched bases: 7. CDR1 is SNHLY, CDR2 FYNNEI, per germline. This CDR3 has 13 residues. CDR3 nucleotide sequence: TGTGCCAGCACTTCACAGGGGGTGGCTGAAGCTTTCTTT. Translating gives CASTSQGVAEAFF.

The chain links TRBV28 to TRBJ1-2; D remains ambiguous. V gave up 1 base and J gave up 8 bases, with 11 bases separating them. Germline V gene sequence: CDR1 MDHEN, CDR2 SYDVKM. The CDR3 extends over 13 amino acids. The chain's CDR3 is CASSLFLRLGYTF. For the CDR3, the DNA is TGTGCCAGCAGTTTATTTTTAAGGCTCGGCTACACCTTC.

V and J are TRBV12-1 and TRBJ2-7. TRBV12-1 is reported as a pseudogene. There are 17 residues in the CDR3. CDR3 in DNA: TGTGCCAGCAGCTTTGAGGACCAGGGAGTTTGGAGTTACGAGCAGTACTTC. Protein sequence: CASSFEDQGVWSYEQYF.

The chain's CDR3 is CAIRPESTRNYGYTF. Here the CDR3 DNA reads TGTGCCATCAGACCTGAGTCAACTAGGAACTATGGCTACACCTTC. V is TRBV10-3 and J is TRBJ1-2; D not resolved. CDR1 is ENHRY and CDR2 is SYGVKD in the germline V gene. This CDR3 has 15 residues. The germline V and J ends were trimmed by 6 bases and 2 bases, with 16 bases remaining between them.

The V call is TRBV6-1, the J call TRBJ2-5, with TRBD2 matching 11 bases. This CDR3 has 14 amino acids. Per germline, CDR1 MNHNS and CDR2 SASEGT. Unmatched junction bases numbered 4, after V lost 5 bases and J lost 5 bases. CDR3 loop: CASSLAGGRETQYF. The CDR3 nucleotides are TGTGCCAGCAGTCTAGCGGGGGGCAGGGAGACCCAGTACTTC.

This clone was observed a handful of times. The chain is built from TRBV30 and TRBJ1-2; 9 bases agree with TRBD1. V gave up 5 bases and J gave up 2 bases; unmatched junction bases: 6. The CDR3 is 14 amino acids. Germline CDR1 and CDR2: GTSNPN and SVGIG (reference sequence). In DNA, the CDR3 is TGTGCCTGGGAAGTAGGGACAGGGAACTATGGCTACACCTTC. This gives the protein CAWEVGTGNYGYTF.

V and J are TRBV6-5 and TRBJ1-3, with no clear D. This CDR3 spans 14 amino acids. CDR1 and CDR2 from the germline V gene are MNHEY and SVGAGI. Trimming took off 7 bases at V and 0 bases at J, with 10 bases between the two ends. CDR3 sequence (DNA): TGTGCCAGCAAGAGGACGGTCTCTGGAAACACCATATATTTT. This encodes CASKRTVSGNTIYF.

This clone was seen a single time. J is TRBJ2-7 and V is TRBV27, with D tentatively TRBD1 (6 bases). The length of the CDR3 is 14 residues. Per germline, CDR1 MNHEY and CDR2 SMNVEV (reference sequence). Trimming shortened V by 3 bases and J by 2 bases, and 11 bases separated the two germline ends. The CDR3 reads CASSFDRTAYEQYF. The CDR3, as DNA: TGTGCCAGCAGTTTCGACAGGACGGCCTACGAGCAGTACTTC.

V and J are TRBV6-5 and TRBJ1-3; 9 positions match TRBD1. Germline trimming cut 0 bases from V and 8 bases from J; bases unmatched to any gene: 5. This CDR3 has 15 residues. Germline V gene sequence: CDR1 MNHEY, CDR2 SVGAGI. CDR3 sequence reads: CASSYSSDRGDTIYF. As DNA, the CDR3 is TGTGCCAGCAGTTACTCGTCGGACAGGGGTGACACCATATATTTT.

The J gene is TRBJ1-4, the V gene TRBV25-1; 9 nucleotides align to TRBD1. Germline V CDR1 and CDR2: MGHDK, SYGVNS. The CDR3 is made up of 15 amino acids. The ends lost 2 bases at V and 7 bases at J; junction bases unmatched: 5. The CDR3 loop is CASSEAGTGPEKLFF. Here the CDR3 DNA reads TGTGCCAGCAGTGAAGCGGGGACAGGGCCTGAAAAACTGTTTTTT.

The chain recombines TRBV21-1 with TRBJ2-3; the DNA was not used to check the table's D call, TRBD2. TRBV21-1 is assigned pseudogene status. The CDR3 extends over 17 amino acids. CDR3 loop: CASSRGLAGGITDTQYF. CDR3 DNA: TGTGCCAGCAGCAGAGGACTAGCGGGGGGGATCACAGATACGCAGTATTTT.

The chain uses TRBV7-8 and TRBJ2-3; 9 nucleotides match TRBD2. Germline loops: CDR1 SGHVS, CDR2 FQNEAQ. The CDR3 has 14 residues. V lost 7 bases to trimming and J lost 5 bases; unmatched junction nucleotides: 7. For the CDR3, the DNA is TGTGCCAGCAAACAGCGGGAGGACCAAGATACGCAGTATTTT. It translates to CASKQREDQDTQYF.

The CDR3 DNA reads as TGTGCCAGCAGTTCGGGGGCTGGGAGCACTGAAGCTTTCTTT. This sequence encodes CASSSGAGSTEAFF. V gene TRBV6-5 combines with J gene TRBJ1-1; perhaps TRBD1 as D (6 bases). The CDR3 runs 14 residues. V lost 4 bases to trimming and J lost 4 bases, with 13 bases between them. Germline V gives CDR1 MNHEY, CDR2 SVGAGI.

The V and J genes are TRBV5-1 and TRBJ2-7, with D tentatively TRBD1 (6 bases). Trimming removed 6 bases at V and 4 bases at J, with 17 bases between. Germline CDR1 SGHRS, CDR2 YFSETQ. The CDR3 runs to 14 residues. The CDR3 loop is CASTPRRGGYEQYF. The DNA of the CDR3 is TGCGCCAGCACCCCACGAAGAGGGGGTTACGAGCAGTACTTC.

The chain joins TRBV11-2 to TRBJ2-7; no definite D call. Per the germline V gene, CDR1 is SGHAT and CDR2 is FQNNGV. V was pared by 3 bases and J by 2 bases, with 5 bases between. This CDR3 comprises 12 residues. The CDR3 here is CASSLTAYEQYF. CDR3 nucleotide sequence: TGTGCCAGCAGCTTGACGGCCTACGAGCAGTACTTC. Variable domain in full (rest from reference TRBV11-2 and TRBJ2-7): EAGVAQSPRYKIIEKRQSVAFWCNPISGHATLYWYQQILGQGPKLLIQFQNNGVVDDSQLPKDRFSAERLKGVDSTLKIQPAKLEDSAVYLCASSLTAYEQYFGPGTRLTVT.

CDR3 loop: CASSPGLAGADTQYF. In DNA form, the CDR3 reads TGTGCCAGCAGCCCGGGACTAGCGGGAGCAGATACGCAGTATTTT. V usage is TRBV7-3 and J usage is TRBJ2-3; TRBD2 matches 14 bases. The germline V gene encodes CDR1 SGHTA and CDR2 FQGTGA. Losses at the gene ends were 5 bases for V and 4 bases for J; bases not matched to a gene: 2. This CDR3 contains 15 residues.

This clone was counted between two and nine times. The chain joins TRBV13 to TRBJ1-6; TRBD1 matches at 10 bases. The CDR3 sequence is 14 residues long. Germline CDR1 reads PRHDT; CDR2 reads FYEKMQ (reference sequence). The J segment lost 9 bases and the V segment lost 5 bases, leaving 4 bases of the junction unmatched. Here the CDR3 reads CASSLGQGSSPLHF. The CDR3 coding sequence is TGTGCCAGCAGCCTGGGACAGGGGAGTTCACCCCTCCACTTT.

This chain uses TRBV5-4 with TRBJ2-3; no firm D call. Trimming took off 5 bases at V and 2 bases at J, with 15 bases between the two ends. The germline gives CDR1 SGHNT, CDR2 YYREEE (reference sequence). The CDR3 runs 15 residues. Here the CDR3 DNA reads TGTGCCAGCAGGTCCCCTCTAGACCTCACAGATACGCAGTATTTT. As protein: CASRSPLDLTDTQYF.

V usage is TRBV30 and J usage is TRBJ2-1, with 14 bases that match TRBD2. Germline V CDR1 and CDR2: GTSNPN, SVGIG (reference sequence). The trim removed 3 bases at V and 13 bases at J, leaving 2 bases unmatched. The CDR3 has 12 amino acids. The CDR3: CAWRGTSGRQFF. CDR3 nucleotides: TGTGCCTGGAGAGGGACTAGCGGGAGACAGTTCTTC.

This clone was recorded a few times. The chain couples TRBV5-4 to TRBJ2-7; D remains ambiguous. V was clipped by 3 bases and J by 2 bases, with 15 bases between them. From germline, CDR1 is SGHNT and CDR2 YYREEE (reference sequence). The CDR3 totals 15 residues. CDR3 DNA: TGTGCCAGCAGCTCCCCCCAAGACTTCACCTACGAGCAGTACTTC. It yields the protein CASSSPQDFTYEQYF.

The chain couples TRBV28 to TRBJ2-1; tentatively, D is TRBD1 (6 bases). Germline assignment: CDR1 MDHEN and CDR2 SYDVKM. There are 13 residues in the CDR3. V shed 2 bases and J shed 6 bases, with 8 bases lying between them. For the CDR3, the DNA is TGTGCCAGCAGTTTAGGCAGGGGCAATGAGCAGTTCTTC. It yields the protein CASSLGRGNEQFF. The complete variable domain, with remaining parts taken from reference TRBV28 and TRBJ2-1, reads DVKVTQSSRYLVKRTGEKVFLECVQDMDHENMFWYRQDPGLGLRLIYFSYDVKMKEKGDIPEGYSVSREKKERFSLILESASTNQTSMYLCASSLGRGNEQFFGPGTRLTVL.

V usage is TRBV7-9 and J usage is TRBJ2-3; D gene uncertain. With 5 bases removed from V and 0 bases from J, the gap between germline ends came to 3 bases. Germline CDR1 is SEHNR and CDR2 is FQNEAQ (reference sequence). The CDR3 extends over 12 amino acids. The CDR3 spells CASSRSTDTQYF. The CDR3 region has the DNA TGTGCCAGCAGCCGTAGCACAGATACGCAGTATTTT.

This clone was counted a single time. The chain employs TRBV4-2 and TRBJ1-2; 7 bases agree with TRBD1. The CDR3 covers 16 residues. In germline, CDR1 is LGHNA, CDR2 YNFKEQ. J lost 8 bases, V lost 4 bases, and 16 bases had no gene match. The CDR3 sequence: CASSPNLGQDPLGYTF. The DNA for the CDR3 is TGTGCCAGCAGCCCGAACCTTGGACAGGACCCACTGGGCTACACCTTC.

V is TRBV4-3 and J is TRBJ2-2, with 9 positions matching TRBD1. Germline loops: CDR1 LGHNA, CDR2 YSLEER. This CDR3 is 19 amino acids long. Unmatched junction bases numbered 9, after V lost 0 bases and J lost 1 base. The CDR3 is CASSQELHPGQGNTGELFF. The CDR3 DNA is TGCGCCAGCAGCCAAGAACTTCACCCGGGACAGGGGAACACCGGGGAGCTGTTTTTT.